The 14 T cell receptor beta chains reported below all come from one sample, sequenced in a study of shared clonotypes between healthy human individuals. TCRdb's table, derived via immunoSEQ multiplex PCR, lists solely in-frame clones and lacks some. The sample contains some 530,000 clones, around 73% of which appear only once. The sequencing sample was made of PBMCs. The origin of the receptors is a woman aged 40 to 50 in good health. Some clones in this sample may be carry-over from other donors' samples.

V usage is TRBV28 and J usage is TRBJ2-5; D gene uncertain. The DNA end is more similar to TRBJ2-7, so the J call may be wrong. CDR3 length: 13 amino acids. Germline V gene lookup returns CDR1 MDHEN and CDR2 SYDVKM. The CDR3 is CASSLVQLYEQYF. As DNA, the CDR3 is TGTGCCAGCAGTTTAGTGCAGCTCTACGAGCAGTACTTC.

The rearrangement joins TRBV9 to TRBJ2-5; 8 bases agree with TRBD2. J was trimmed by 1 base and V by 8 bases; bases with no gene match: 10. The CDR3 totals 15 residues. Looked up from germline, CDR1 is SGDLS and CDR2 is YYNGEE. CDR3 in amino acids: CASGLAGFPQETQYF. The CDR3 DNA sequence: TGTGCCAGTGGTTTAGCGGGGTTTCCCCAAGAGACCCAGTACTTC.

The chain carries TRBV18 and TRBJ1-2; 7 bases agree with TRBD1. The germline CDR1 and CDR2 sequences are KGHSH and LQKENI. After removal of 2 bases from V and 3 bases from J, the junction contained 3 bases not matched to a gene. The length of the CDR3 is 14 residues. CDR3 region: CASSPSGTDYGYTF. In DNA form, the CDR3 reads TGTGCCAGCTCACCATCCGGGACAGACTATGGCTACACCTTC.

The chain is built from TRBV11-2 and TRBJ2-3; TRBD2 aligns across 8 bases. Germline V gene lookup returns CDR1 SGHAT and CDR2 FQNNGV. The V gene end was trimmed by 2 bases and the J gene end by 1 base; junction bases not matched to a gene: 5. The CDR3 is made up of 16 amino acids. The CDR3 spells CASSLITGGGTDTQYF. DNA for the CDR3: TGTGCCAGCAGCTTAATAACGGGAGGGGGCACAGATACGCAGTATTTT.

This chain uses TRBV15 with TRBJ2-5; D might be TRBD2 (6 bases). The better agreement between TRBJ2-7 and the DNA end casts doubt on the J call. From germline, CDR1 is LNHNV and CDR2 YYDKDF (reference sequence). The CDR3 has 16 amino acids. The CDR3 DNA follows: TGTGCCACCAGCAGAGATAGGCAGGGAGGACGCTACGAGCAGTACTTC. The encoded protein is CATSRDRQGGRYEQYF.

V and J are TRBV27 and TRBJ1-5; 7 bases match TRBD1. The trim removed 6 bases at V and 1 base at J, leaving 9 bases unmatched. Germline CDR1 MNHEY, CDR2 SMNVEV (reference sequence). The CDR3 loop spans 16 amino acids. The CDR3 DNA reads as TGTGCCAGCAGCCAGGGGGGGTTTAGAAGCAATCAGCCCCAGCATTTT. Its protein product is CASSQGGFRSNQPQHF.

The chain employs TRBV27 and TRBJ2-7; the D is unclear. CDR3 length: 14 amino acids. The germline gives CDR1 MNHEY, CDR2 SMNVEV (reference sequence). V lost 3 bases, J lost 6 bases, and 15 bases lay in between. The CDR3 region has the DNA TGTGCCAGCAGTTTTTCAGGACGGGCCTTCGAGCAGTACTTC. It translates to CASSFSGRAFEQYF.

The genes are TRBV28 and TRBJ2-4; 12 nucleotides align to TRBD2. Germline lookup yields CDR1 MDHEN and CDR2 SYDVKM. The CDR3 consists of 14 residues. Losses at the gene ends were 6 bases for V and 8 bases for J; bases not matched to a gene: 5. DNA of the CDR3: TGTGCCAGCAGCATAACTAGCGGGAGGCACATTCAGTACTTC. Translated: CASSITSGRHIQYF.

V usage is TRBV6-1 and J usage is TRBJ1-1; the D is unclear. This CDR3 has 17 amino acids. V lost 3 bases, J lost 5 bases, and 22 bases lay in between. The germline CDR1 and CDR2 sequences are MNHNS and SASEGT. The CDR3 spells CASSDPGGGLRATEAFF. CDR3 sequence (DNA): TGTGCCAGCAGTGATCCCGGAGGAGGGTTAAGGGCGACTGAAGCTTTCTTT.

V is TRBV7-4 and J is TRBJ2-2, with 11 bases aligning to TRBD2. With V trimmed by 5 bases and J by 7 bases, 6 bases remained unmatched. Germline CDR1 reads SGHVT; CDR2 reads SQSDAQ. The CDR3 extends over 15 amino acids. The CDR3 protein is CASSITSGSNGELFF. The CDR3 nucleotides are TGTGCCAGCAGCATTACTAGCGGGAGTAACGGGGAGCTGTTTTTT.

The table lists this clone with a few counts. V usage is TRBV28 and J usage is TRBJ2-7; D is perhaps TRBD1 or TRBD2 (6 bases each). Trimming cost V 1 base and J 3 bases, with 19 bases left between them. Germline assignment: CDR1 MDHEN and CDR2 SYDVKM. This CDR3 has 17 amino acids. This chain's CDR3 is CASSLLSRGRGGYEQYF. CDR3 bases: TGTGCCAGCAGTTTATTATCCCGGGGCAGGGGAGGCTACGAGCAGTACTTC.

A word on this clone: A far larger clone is one base from this, pointing to a likely read error. The genes are TRBV2 and TRBJ2-2, with D unclear. CDR3 length equals 12 residues. The V and J ends lost 8 bases and 9 bases respectively, with 13 bases between them. Germline V CDR1 and CDR2: SNHLY, FYNNEI. This CDR3 reads CASGVTARELFF. The DNA for the CDR3 is TGTGCCAGCGGTGTGACCGCCCGGGAGCTGTTTTTT.

This clone has only a few counts. V usage is TRBV5-1 and J usage is TRBJ1-2; the D gene is possibly TRBD1 (5 bases). The CDR3 covers 15 residues. V lost 0 bases to trimming and J lost 6 bases, with 15 bases between them. The V gene's germline CDR1 is SGHRS and CDR2 YFSETQ. The DNA of the CDR3 is TGCGCCAGCAGCTTGGTGAGGGGAATGCCAGATGGCTACACCTTC. Translated, it gives CASSLVRGMPDGYTF. The whole variable domain, remainder taken from reference TRBV5-1 and TRBJ1-2, is KAGVTQTPRYLIKTRGQQVTLSCSPISGHRSVSWYQQTPGQGLQFLFEYFSETQRNKGNFPGRFSGRQFSNSRSEMNVSTLELGDSALYLCASSLVRGMPDGYTFGSGTRLTVV.

This clone was detected only once. The chain joins TRBV7-2 to TRBJ1-2; 9 bases match TRBD1. The CDR3 length is 16 residues. Germline V gives CDR1 SGHTA, CDR2 FQGNSA. With V trimmed by 0 bases and J by 7 bases, 9 bases remained unmatched. In nucleotides, the CDR3 is TGTGCCAGCAGCTTAGCAGCCCGGGACAGGGTGGGTGGCTACACCTTC. Translating it yields CASSLAARDRVGGYTF.